The source of this T cell receptor beta chain is a study of blood T cell repertoires in COVID-19. This CDR3 contains 13 residues. CDR1 and CDR2 from the germline V gene are SGHTA and FQGTGA. V was trimmed by 1 base and J by 7 bases, leaving 11 bases between them. Original handling: Amplification of reference gene primers provided the estimated nucleated cell counts. Sequencing was performed with immunoSEQ multiplex PCR; in TCRdb, only in-frame clones are kept and a portion is missing. V, J and clone size are taken as reported in that table, and D and trimming were inferred from the DNA itself. This table has fewer than 100,000 clones, around 92% appearing once.

This receptor was taken from a woman between 50 and 59 years old in a cohort sampled during active COVID-19. V gene TRBV7-3 combines with J gene TRBJ2-7; a weak D match, TRBD2 (6 bases). Sequencing used peripheral blood. Written as DNA, the CDR3 is TGTGCCAGCAGCTTAAATTCCGGGGGAGAGCAGTACTTC. This gives the protein CASSLNSGGEQYF. The full variable domain, with the rest looked up from reference TRBV7-3 and TRBJ2-7, is GAGVSQTPSNKVTEKGKYVELRCDPISGHTALYWYRQSLGQGPEFLIYFQGTGAADDSGLPNDRFFAVRPEGSVSTLKIQRTERGDSAVYLCASSLNSGGEQYFGPGTRLTVT.